This TCR beta chain is drawn from a study of blood T cells in healthy people across ages. Donor samples were obtained from healthy Caucasian individuals from Russia, aged about 6 to 95. Then a second PCR, running roughly 6 to 12 cycles, was carried out with a sample-barcoded 5' primer and a J-beta primer mix. A single record per CDR3 protein comes from TCRdb applying MiXCR to the 5' RACE reads. The sample records hundreds of thousands of distinct CDR3 sequences, roughly 25% being singletons. Germline V gene sequence: CDR1 MNHNS, CDR2 SASEGT. CDR3 length: 17 amino acids. The V end was cut by 9 bases, the J end by 1 base, with 24 bases between. These data were likewise used in another study, on T cells of mothers and their children. As reported in that work: The TCR beta CDR3 read count exceeded 8 million for each mother and was about 2.7 million for each child.

The source material was blood. The TCR originated in a boy younger than 18 in good health. The V gene is TRBV6-1, the J gene TRBJ1-1, with D maybe TRBD1 (6 bases). The CDR3 sequence: CASQYPGGAVENTEAFF. The CDR3 coding sequence is TGTGCCAGTCAGTATCCTGGGGGGGCCGTCGAGAACACTGAAGCTTTCTTT.